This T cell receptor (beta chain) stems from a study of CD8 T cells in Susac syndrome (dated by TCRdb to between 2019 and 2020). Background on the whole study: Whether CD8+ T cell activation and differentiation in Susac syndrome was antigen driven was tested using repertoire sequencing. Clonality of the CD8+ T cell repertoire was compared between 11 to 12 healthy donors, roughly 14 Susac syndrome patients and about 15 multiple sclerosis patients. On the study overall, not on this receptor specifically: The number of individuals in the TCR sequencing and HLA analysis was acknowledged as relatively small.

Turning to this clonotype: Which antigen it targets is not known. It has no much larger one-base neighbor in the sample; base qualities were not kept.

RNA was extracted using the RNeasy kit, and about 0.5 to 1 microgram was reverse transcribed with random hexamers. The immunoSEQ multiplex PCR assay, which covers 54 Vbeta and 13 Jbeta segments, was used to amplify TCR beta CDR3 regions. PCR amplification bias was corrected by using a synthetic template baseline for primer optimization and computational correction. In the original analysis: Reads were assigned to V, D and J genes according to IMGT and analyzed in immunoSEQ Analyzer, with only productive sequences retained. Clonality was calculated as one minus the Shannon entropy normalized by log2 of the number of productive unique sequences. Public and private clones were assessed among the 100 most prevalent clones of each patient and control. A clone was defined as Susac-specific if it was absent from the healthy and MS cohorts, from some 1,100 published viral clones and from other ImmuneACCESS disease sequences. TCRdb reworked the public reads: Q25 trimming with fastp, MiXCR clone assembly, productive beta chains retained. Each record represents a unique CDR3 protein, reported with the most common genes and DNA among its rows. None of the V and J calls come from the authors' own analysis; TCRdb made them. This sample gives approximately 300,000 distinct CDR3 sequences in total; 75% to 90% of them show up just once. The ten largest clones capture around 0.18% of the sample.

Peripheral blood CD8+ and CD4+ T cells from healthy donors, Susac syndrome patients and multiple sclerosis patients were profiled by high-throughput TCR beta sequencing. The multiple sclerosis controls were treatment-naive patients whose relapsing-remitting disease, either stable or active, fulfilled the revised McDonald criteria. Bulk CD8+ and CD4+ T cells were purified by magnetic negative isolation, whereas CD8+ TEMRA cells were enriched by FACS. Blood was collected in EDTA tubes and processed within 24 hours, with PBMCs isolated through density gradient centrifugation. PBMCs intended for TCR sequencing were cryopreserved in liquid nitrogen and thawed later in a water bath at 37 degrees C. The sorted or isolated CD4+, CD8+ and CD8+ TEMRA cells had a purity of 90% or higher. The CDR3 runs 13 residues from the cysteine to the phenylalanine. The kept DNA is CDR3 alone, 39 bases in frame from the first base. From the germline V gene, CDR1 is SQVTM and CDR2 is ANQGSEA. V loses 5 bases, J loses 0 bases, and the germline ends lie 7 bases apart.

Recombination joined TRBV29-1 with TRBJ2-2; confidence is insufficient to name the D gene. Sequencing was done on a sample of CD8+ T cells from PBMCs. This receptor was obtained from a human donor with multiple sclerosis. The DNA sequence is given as TGCAGCGTTAAATGGTCGAACACCGGGGAGCTGTTTTTT. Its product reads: CSVKWSNTGELFF.